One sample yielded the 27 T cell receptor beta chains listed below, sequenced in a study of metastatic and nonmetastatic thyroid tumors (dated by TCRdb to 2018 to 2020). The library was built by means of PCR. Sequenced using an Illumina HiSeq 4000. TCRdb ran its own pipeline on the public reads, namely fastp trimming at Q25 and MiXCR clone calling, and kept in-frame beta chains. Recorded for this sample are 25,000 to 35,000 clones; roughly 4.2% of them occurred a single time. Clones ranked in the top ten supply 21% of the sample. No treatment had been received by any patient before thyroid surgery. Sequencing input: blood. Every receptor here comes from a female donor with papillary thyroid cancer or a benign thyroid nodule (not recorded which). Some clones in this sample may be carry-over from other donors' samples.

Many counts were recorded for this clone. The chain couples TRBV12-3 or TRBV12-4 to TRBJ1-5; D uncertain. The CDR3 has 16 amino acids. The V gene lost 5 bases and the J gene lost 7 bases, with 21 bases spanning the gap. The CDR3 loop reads CASSPVVGSGVQPQHF. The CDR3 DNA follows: TGTGCCAGCAGTCCCGTCGTCGGGTCCGGGGTCCAGCCCCAGCATTTT.

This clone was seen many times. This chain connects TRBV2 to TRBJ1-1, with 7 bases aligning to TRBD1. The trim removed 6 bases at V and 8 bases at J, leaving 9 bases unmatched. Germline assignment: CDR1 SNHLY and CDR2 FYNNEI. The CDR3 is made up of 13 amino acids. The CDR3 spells CASRKTGVMEAFF. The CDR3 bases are TGTGCCAGCAGGAAAACAGGGGTGATGGAAGCTTTCTTT.

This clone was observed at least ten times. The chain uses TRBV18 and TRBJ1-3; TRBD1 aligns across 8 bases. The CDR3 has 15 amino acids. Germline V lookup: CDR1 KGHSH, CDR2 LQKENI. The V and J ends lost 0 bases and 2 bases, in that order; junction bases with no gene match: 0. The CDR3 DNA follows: TGTGCCAGCTCACCACCGACAGGGGCTGGAAACACCATATATTTT. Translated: CASSPPTGAGNTIYF. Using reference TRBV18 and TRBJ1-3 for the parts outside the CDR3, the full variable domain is NAGVMQNPRHLVRRRGQEARLRCSPMKGHSHVYWYRQLPEEGLKFMVYLQKENIIDESGMPKERFSAEFPKEGPSILRIQQVVRGDSAAYFCASSPPTGAGNTIYFGEGSWLTVV.

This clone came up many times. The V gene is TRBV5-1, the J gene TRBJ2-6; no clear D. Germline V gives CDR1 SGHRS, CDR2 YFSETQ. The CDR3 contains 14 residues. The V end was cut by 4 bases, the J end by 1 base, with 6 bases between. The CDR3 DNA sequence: TGCGCCAGCAGCGATTTATCTGGGGCCAACGTCCTGACTTTC. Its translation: CASSDLSGANVLTF.

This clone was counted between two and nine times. CDR3 nucleotides: TGTGCCAGCAGTGAAATAAGCGGGAGTACGAATGAGCAGTTCTTC. Its protein is CASSEISGSTNEQFF. The V gene is TRBV6-1, the J gene TRBJ2-1; TRBD2 aligns across 8 bases. Trimming removed 2 bases from V and 7 bases from J; junction bases left unmatched: 7. The CDR3 contains 15 residues. Germline CDR1 is MNHNS and CDR2 is SASEGT.

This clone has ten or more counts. The CDR3 loop reads CASSSVHRGGPNEKLFF. DNA of the CDR3: TGTGCCAGCAGTTCCGTCCACAGGGGAGGACCTAATGAAAAACTGTTTTTT. The J gene is TRBJ1-4, the V gene TRBV28; 7 bases are shared with TRBD1. Germline values: CDR1 MDHEN, CDR2 SYDVKM. The CDR3 has 17 amino acids. V dropped 4 bases and J dropped 3; count of bases not matched to a gene: 11. The variable domain in full, completed from reference TRBV28 and TRBJ1-4, reads DVKVTQSSRYLVKRTGEKVFLECVQDMDHENMFWYRQDPGLGLRLIYFSYDVKMKEKGDIPEGYSVSREKKERFSLILESASTNQTSMYLCASSSVHRGGPNEKLFFGSGTQLSVL.

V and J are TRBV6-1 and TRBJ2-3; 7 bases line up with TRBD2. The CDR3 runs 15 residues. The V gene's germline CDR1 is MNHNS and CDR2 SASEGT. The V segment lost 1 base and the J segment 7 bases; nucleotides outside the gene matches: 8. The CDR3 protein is CASSEGLGRVNTQYF. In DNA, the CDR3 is TGTGCCAGCAGTGAAGGGCTAGGGAGGGTGAATACGCAGTATTTT.

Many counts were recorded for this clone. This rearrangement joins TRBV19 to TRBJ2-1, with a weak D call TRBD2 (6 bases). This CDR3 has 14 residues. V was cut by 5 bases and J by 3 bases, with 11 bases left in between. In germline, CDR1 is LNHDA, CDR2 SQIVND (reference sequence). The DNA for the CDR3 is TGTGCCAGTAGTGGGTGGGGGGACTACAATGAGCAGTTCTTC. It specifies CASSGWGDYNEQFF.

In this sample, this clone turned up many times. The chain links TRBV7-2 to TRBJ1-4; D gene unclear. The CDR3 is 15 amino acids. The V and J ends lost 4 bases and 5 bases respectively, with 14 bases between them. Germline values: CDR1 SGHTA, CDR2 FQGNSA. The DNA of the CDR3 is TGTGCCAGCAGCTCCGACGGAGAACCGAATGAAAAACTGTTTTTT. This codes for CASSSDGEPNEKLFF.

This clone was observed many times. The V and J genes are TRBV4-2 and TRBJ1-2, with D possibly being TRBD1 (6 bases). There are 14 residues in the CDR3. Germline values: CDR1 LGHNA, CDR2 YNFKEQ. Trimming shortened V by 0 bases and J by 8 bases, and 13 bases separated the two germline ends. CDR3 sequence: CASSQDGGAGGYTF. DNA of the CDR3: TGTGCCAGCAGCCAAGATGGGGGGGCGGGGGGCTACACCTTC.

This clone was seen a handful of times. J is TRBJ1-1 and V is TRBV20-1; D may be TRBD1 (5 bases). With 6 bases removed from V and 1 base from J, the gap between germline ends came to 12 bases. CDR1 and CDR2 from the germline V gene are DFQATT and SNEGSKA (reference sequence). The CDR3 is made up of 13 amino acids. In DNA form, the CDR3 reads TGCAGTGCCAGGCGGGACGCGAACACTGAAGCTTTCTTT. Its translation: CSARRDANTEAFF.

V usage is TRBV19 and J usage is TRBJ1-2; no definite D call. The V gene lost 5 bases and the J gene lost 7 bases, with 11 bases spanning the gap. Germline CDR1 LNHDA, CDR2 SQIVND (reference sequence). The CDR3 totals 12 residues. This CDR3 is CASSEGWSGYTF. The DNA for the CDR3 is TGTGCCAGTAGTGAGGGCTGGAGTGGCTACACCTTC.

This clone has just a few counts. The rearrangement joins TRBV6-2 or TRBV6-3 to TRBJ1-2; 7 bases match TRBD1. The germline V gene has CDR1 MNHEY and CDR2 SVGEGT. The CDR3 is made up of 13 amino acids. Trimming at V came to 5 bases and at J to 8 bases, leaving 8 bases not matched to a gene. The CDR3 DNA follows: TGTGCCAGCAGTGGGACAGACGCCGGGGGCTACACCTTC. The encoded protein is CASSGTDAGGYTF.

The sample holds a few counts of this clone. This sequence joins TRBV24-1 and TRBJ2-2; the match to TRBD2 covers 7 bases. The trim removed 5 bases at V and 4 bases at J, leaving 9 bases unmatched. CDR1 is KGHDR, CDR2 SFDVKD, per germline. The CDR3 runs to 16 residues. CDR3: CATSGAAGGSTGELFF. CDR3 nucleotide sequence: TGTGCCACCAGTGGTGCGGCCGGGGGGTCCACCGGGGAGCTGTTTTTT.

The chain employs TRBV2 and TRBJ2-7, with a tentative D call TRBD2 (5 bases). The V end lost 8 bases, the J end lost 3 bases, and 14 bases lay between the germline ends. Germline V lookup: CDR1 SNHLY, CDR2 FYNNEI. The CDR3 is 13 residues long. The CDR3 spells CASDTSSGYEQYF. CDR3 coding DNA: TGTGCCAGCGATACTAGTAGTGGCTACGAGCAGTACTTC.

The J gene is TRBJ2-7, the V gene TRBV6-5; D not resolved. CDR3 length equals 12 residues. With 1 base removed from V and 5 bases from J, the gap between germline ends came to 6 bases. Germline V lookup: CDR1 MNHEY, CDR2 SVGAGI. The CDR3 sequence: CASSYLGNEQYV. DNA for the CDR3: TGTGCCAGCAGTTACTTGGGTAACGAGCAGTACGTC.

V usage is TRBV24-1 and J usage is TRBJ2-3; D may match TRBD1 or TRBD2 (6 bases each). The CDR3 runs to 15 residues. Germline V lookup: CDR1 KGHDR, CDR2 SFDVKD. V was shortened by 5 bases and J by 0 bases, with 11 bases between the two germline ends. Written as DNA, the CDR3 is TGTGCCACCAGTGGCGGGACACCAAGCACAGATACGCAGTATTTT. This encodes CATSGGTPSTDTQYF.

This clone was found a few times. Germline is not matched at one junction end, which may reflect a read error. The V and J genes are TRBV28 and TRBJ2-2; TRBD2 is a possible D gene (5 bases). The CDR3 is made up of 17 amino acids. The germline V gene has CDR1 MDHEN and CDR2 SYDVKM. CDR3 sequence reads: CASTPLPEQRNTGDLFF. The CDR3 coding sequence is TGTGCCAGCACTCCTCTTCCGGAACAGCGGAACACCGGGGATCTGTTTTTT.

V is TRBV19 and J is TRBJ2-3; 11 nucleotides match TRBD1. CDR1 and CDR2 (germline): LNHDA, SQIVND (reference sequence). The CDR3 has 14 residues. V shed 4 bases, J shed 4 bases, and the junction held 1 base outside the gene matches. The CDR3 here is CASSTGQGADTQYF. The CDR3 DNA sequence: TGTGCCAGTAGTACGGGACAGGGGGCAGATACGCAGTATTTT.

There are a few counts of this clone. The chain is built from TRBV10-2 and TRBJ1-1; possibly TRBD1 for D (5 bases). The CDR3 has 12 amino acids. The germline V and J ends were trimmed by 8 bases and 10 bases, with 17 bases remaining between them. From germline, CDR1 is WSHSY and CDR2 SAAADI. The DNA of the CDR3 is TGCGCCAGCCTGGGGCGTGTTTCTACAGCTTTCTTT. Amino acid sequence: CASLGRVSTAFF.

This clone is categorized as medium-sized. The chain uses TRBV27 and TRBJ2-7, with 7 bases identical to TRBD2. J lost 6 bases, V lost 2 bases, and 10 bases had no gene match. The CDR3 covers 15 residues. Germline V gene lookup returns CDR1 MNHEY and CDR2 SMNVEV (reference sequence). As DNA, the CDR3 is TGTGCCAGCAGTTTAGGGGGAGGGCCTAAGTTCGAGCAGTACTTC. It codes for CASSLGGGPKFEQYF.

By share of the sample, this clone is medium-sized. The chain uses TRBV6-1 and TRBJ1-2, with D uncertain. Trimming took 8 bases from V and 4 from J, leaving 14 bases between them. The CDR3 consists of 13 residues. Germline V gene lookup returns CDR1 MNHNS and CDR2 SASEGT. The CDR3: CASSKDVVYGYTF. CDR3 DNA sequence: TGTGCCAGCTCGAAGGATGTAGTCTATGGCTACACCTTC.

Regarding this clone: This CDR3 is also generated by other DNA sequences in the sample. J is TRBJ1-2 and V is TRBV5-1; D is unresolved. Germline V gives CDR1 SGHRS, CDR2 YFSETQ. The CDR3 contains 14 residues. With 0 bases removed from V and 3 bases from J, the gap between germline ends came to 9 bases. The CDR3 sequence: CASSLAGFDYGYTF. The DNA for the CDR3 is TGCGCCAGCAGCTTGGCAGGCTTCGACTATGGCTACACCTTC. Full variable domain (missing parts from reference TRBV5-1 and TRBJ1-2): KAGVTQTPRYLIKTRGQQVTLSCSPISGHRSVSWYQQTPGQGLQFLFEYFSETQRNKGNFPGRFSGRQFSNSRSEMNVSTLELGDSALYLCASSLAGFDYGYTFGSGTRLTVV.

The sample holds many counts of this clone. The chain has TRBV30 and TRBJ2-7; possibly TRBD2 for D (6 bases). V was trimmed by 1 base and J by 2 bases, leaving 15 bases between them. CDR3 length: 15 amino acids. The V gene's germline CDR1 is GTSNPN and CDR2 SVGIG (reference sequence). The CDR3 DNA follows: TGTGCCTGGAGTGCTTTGGCGGGAAAGCCCTACGAGCAGTACTTC. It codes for CAWSALAGKPYEQYF.

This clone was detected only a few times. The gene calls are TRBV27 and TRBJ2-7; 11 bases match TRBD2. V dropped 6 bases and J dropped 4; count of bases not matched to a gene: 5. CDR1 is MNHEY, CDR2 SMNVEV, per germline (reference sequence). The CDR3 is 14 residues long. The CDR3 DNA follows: TGTGCCAGCAGCAAGACTAGCGGGAATTACGAGCAGTACTTC. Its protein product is CASSKTSGNYEQYF.

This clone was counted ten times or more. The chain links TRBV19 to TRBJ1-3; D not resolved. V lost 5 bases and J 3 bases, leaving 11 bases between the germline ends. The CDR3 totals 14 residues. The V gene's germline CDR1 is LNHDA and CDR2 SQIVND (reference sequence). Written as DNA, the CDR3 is TGTGCCAGTAGTTCAAAGGGCATTGGAAACACCATATATTTT. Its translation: CASSSKGIGNTIYF.

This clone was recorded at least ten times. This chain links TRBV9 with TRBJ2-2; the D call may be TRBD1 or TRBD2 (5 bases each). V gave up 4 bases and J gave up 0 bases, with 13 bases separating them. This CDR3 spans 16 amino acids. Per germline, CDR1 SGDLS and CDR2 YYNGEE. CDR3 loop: CASSTLEGTNTGELFF. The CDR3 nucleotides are TGTGCCAGCAGCACCTTAGAGGGGACGAACACCGGGGAGCTGTTTTTT.